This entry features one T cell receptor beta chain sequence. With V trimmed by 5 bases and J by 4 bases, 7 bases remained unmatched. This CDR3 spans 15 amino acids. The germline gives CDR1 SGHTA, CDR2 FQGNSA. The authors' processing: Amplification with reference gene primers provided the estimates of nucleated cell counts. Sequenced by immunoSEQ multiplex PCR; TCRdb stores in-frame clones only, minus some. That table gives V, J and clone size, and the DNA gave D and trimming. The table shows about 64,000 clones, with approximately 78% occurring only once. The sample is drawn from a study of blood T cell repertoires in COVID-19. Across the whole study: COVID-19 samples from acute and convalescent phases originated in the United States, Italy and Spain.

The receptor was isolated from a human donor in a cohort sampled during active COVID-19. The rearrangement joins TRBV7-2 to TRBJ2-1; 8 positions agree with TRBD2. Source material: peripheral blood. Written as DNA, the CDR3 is TGTGCCAGCAGCCGGACTAGCAGGATTTACAATGAGCAGTTCTTC. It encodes CASSRTSRIYNEQFF.